The rows below give T cell receptor beta chains drawn from one sample of a study of response to subunit inactivated influenza vaccine. MiXCR was run by TCRdb on the RT-PCR reads, yielding one entry per CDR3 protein. The profile shows around 470,000 distinct CDR3 sequences, approximately 7.2% of them singletons. The sequencing here drew on PBMCs from blood, taken less than 25 months after vaccination. The receptor set was obtained from a man in his fifties or sixties who received an inactivated influenza vaccine. CDR3s include the opening cysteine and the closing phenylalanine or tryptophan. Fields, in order: V gene, clone size, D gene, J gene, CDR3 DNA, CDR3 protein. D genes are given only for firm matches. Where a row states a size, it is once, few, many or the class of an expanded clone; other rows omit it.

V: TRBV12-3/TRBV12-4; size: many; D: TRBD1; J: TRBJ1-1; DNA: TGTGCCAGCAGAGTTACAGGGGACGCTGAAGCTTTCTTT; CDR3: CASRVTGDAEAFF
V: TRBV28; size: -; D: -; J: TRBJ2-1; DNA: TGTGCCAGCCTTGGGGGGTCTCTGCTCAATGAGCAGTTCTTC; CDR3: CASLGGSLLNEQFF
V: TRBV7-3; size: many; D: TRBD1; J: TRBJ1-1; DNA: TGTGCCAGCAGTTATCAACAGGGGTCGTTCACTGAAGCTTTCTTT; CDR3: CASSYQQGSFTEAFF
V: TRBV20-1; size: few; D: -; J: TRBJ1-2; DNA: TGCAGTGCTAGTTATCCGGGAAGGGCGGGGGGTGGCTACACCTTC; CDR3: CSASYPGRAGGGYTF
V: TRBV12-3/TRBV12-4; size: few; D: TRBD1; J: TRBJ1-5; DNA: TGTGCCAGCACCCTATCGACAGGGTTCAATCAGCCCCAGCATTTT; CDR3: CASTLSTGFNQPQHF
V: TRBV7-8; size: -; D: -; J: TRBJ2-5; DNA: TGTGCCAGCAGCTTATGGGGTGAGGCCCAGTACTTC; CDR3: CASSLWGEAQYF
V: TRBV6-2/TRBV6-3; size: -; D: -; J: TRBJ2-1; DNA: TGTGCCAGCAACTCCCATCCTGGGGTTGAGCAGTTCTTC; CDR3: CASNSHPGVEQFF
V: TRBV4-1; size: few; D: -; J: TRBJ2-3; DNA: TGCGCCAGCAGCCAAGATCGGCAATCTCACACAGATACGCAGTATTTT; CDR3: CASSQDRQSHTDTQYF
V: TRBV6-5; size: -; D: -; J: TRBJ2-1; DNA: TGTGCCAGCCGTTTTGGACTCAGCTCCTACAATGAGCAGTTCTTC; CDR3: CASRFGLSSYNEQFF
V: TRBV6-5; size: many; D: TRBD2; J: TRBJ2-1; DNA: TGTGCCAGCAGTTTTAGCGGGACCTCCTACAATGAGCAGTTCTTC; CDR3: CASSFSGTSYNEQFF
V: TRBV20-1; size: few; D: -; J: TRBJ1-1; DNA: TGCAGTGCTGGTAGGGTGAACACTGAAGCTTTCTTT; CDR3: CSAGRVNTEAFF
V: TRBV12-3/TRBV12-4; size: many; D: -; J: TRBJ2-4; DNA: TGTGCCACCACCGCTCCGGGGGACGGGCAGTACTTC; CDR3: CATTAPGDGQYF
V: TRBV24-1; size: many; D: -; J: TRBJ2-3; DNA: TGTGCCAGGAAGGCTGCGGGAATTACAGATACGCAGTATTTT; CDR3: CARKAAGITDTQYF
V: TRBV4-2; size: many; D: TRBD2; J: TRBJ2-1; DNA: TGTGCCAGCAGCCAAGAGCCTAGCGGGGGGGTAAATGAGCAGTTCTTC; CDR3: CASSQEPSGGVNEQFF
V: TRBV7-2; size: -; D: -; J: TRBJ2-3; DNA: TGTGCCAGCAGCTTAGCCAGGGGTGCCACAGATACGCAGTATTTT; CDR3: CASSLARGATDTQYF
V: TRBV11-3; size: -; D: TRBD1; J: TRBJ1-1; DNA: TGTGCCAGCAGCTTTGGACAGGGATCGAACACTGAAGCTTTCTTT; CDR3: CASSFGQGSNTEAFF
V: TRBV4-3; size: -; D: -; J: TRBJ1-1; DNA: TGCGCCAGCAGCCAATCTTACAGGAATATGAACACTGAAGCTTTCTTT; CDR3: CASSQSYRNMNTEAFF
V: TRBV7-9; size: many; D: -; J: TRBJ1-1; DNA: TGTGCCAGCAGCCAAGCGGCAGGGAAGCACACTGAAGCTTTCTTT; CDR3: CASSQAAGKHTEAFF
V: TRBV12-3/TRBV12-4; size: many; D: TRBD1; J: TRBJ2-6; DNA: TGTGCCAGCAGGTCGGGACAGGGACTTTCCGGGGCCAACGTCCTGACTTTC; CDR3: CASRSGQGLSGANVLTF
V: TRBV10-3; size: many; D: -; J: TRBJ2-3; DNA: TGTGCCATCAGTGCTACGGGGGCGCAAACAGATACGCAGTATTTT; CDR3: CAISATGAQTDTQYF
V: TRBV20-1; size: few; D: TRBD1; J: TRBJ2-7; DNA: TGCAGTGCTAGAGACCCCGGGACAGGGATTGGCGAGCAGTACTTC; CDR3: CSARDPGTGIGEQYF
V: TRBV20-1; size: many; D: TRBD1; J: TRBJ2-7; DNA: TGCAGTGCTAGAGATCTCCATGGGACAGGGGGGACCTACGAGCAGTACTTC; CDR3: CSARDLHGTGGTYEQYF
V: TRBV4-3; size: -; D: -; J: TRBJ1-1; DNA: TGCGCCAGCAGCCTCCGAGGAGGGGTGGCGACTTTCTTT; CDR3: CASSLRGGVATFF
V: TRBV4-1; size: many; D: TRBD1; J: TRBJ1-4; DNA: TGCGCCAGCAGCGACTCGGGACAGCCGGAAAAACTGTTTTTT; CDR3: CASSDSGQPEKLFF